Following are 29 T cell receptor beta chains from one sample sequenced in a study of blood T cells in healthy people across ages. The authors ran a second PCR of 7 to 11 cycles using a sample-barcoded 5' primer and a J-beta primer mix. TCRdb reanalysed the 5' RACE reads using MiXCR and keeps one entry per CDR3 protein. In the table there are some 900,000 distinct CDR3 sequences, about 48% of which are singletons. Sequenced sample: blood. The receptors derive from a man under 40 in good health.

This clonotype is a singleton in its sample. The chain joins TRBV2 to TRBJ2-7, with 7 positions matching TRBD1. CDR3 length: 13 residues. CDR1 and CDR2 (germline): SNHLY, FYNNEI. V trimming: 9 bases; J trimming: 1 base; junction bases outside the gene matches: 6. The CDR3 region is CARTRQGSYEQYF. CDR3 coding DNA: TGTGCCAGGACTCGACAGGGTTCCTACGAGCAGTACTTC.

The rearrangement links TRBV27 to TRBJ2-7; perhaps TRBD2 as D (6 bases). V was cut by 5 bases and J by 3 bases, with 11 bases left in between. The CDR3 loop spans 13 amino acids. Germline V CDR1 and CDR2: MNHEY, SMNVEV (reference sequence). DNA of the CDR3: TGTGCCAGCAGTGTCGGGGGTGTCTACGAGCAGTACTTC. Protein sequence: CASSVGGVYEQYF.

V gene TRBV6-2 or TRBV6-3 combines with J gene TRBJ2-5; D might be TRBD2 (6 bases). Germline V CDR1 and CDR2: MNHEY, SVGEGT. The CDR3 length is 14 residues. Trimming took off 5 bases at V and 5 bases at J, with 15 bases between the two ends. In DNA, the CDR3 is TGTGCCAGCAGTGGGGGGATGGGAGTGGAGACCCAGTACTTC. It codes for CASSGGMGVETQYF.

The chain joins TRBV27 to TRBJ2-2; TRBD1 agrees at 9 bases. CDR1 is MNHEY, CDR2 SMNVEV, per germline (reference sequence). CDR3 length equals 16 residues. J was trimmed by 8 bases and V by 6 bases; bases with no gene match: 13. The CDR3 loop is CASSLQGARGGGELFF. In DNA, the CDR3 is TGTGCCAGCAGCCTACAGGGGGCTCGTGGTGGTGGGGAGCTGTTTTTT.

This clonotype showed up just a few times. The chain combines TRBV5-5 with TRBJ2-1, with 9 bases aligning to TRBD1. This CDR3 contains 16 residues. Looked up from germline, CDR1 is SGHKS and CDR2 is YYEKEE (reference sequence). V shed 3 bases, J shed 2 bases, and the junction held 6 bases outside the gene matches. The CDR3 sequence: CASSWGQGGTYNEQFF. In nucleotides, the CDR3 is TGTGCCAGCAGCTGGGGACAGGGTGGAACCTACAATGAGCAGTTCTTC. The full variable domain, rest sourced from reference TRBV5-5 and TRBJ2-1, is DAGVTQSPTHLIKTRGQQVTLRCSPISGHKSVSWYQQVLGQGPQFIFQYYEKEERGRGNFPDRFSARQFPNYSSELNVNALLLGDSALYLCASSWGQGGTYNEQFFGPGTRLTVL.

This chain joins TRBV20-1 and TRBJ2-5; TRBD2 agrees at 7 bases. The junction had 21 bases not matched to a gene; V was cut back by 6 bases and J by 11 bases. Germline V CDR1 and CDR2: DFQATT, SNEGSKA (reference sequence). The CDR3 consists of 15 residues. The CDR3 region has the DNA TGCAGTGCCATAAAGCGGGAAAAACTCTACAATGAGCAGTACTTC. Translation gives CSAIKREKLYNEQYF.

This clonotype was seen repeatedly, ten times or more. The V call is TRBV5-1, the J call TRBJ2-7; perhaps TRBD1 as D (5 bases). The V gene's germline CDR1 is SGHRS and CDR2 YFSETQ. V gave up 0 bases and J gave up 2 bases, with 9 bases separating them. CDR3 length: 14 amino acids. This CDR3 reads CASSLDQGPYEQYF. The CDR3 bases are TGCGCCAGCAGCTTGGATCAGGGCCCCTACGAGCAGTACTTC.

With regard to this clonotype: A read error is possible here, since a much larger clone lies one base away. The CDR3 DNA reads TGCGCCAGCAGCCAAGGGAGGGGAAGCCACGAGCAGTACTTC. It translates to CASSQGRGSHEQYF. The V and J genes are TRBV4-3 and TRBJ2-7, with TRBD2 as a possible D gene (6 bases). The germline CDR1 and CDR2 sequences are LGHNA and YSLEER. V gave up 1 base and J gave up 5 bases, with 12 bases separating them. The length of the CDR3 is 14 residues.

The sample holds one count of this clonotype. The chain recombines TRBV30 with TRBJ1-2; a possible D gene is TRBD1 (5 bases). Trimming left V 4 bases short and J 3 bases short, with 12 bases between. CDR3 size: 13 residues. Germline CDR1 reads GTSNPN; CDR2 reads SVGIG (reference sequence). CDR3 in DNA: TGTGCCTGGATTTCTGGGACCGACTATGGCTACACCTTC. Protein product: CAWISGTDYGYTF.

Remarks on this clonotype: The junction and the germline gene differ at one end; a read error may be behind it. The chain is built from TRBV5-4 and TRBJ1-4, with D possibly TRBD1 on 5 matching bases. The CDR3 sequence is 14 residues long. Germline CDR1 SGHNT, CDR2 YYREEE (reference sequence). Written as DNA, the CDR3 is TGTGCCGGCAGCTTGGGGGACGGTAATGAAAAACTGTTTTTT. Protein product: CAGSLGDGNEKLFF. The full variable domain, in which reference TRBV5-4 and TRBJ1-4 provide the parts outside the CDR3, is ETGVTQSPTHLIKTRGQQVTLRCSSQSGHNTVSWYQQALGQGPQFIFQYYREEENGRGNFPPRFSGLQFPNYSSELNVNALELDDSALYLCAGSLGDGNEKLFFGSGTQLSVL.

The rearrangement joins TRBV28 to TRBJ2-1; 11 bases are a match to TRBD2. The CDR3 is 15 amino acids. Germline trimming cut 5 bases from V and 5 bases from J; bases unmatched to any gene: 5. Germline loops: CDR1 MDHEN, CDR2 SYDVKM. The CDR3 here is CASSPILAGDNEQFF. The CDR3, as DNA: TGTGCCAGCAGTCCTATACTAGCGGGGGACAATGAGCAGTTCTTC.

This sequence joins TRBV11-3 and TRBJ2-1, with D perhaps assigned TRBD1 or TRBD2 (6 bases each). The germline gives CDR1 SGHNT, CDR2 YENEEA. V lost 9 bases to trimming and J lost 4 bases, with 16 bases between them. There are 14 residues in the CDR3. CDR3 residues: CASAGRGGYNEQFF. The CDR3 DNA reads as TGTGCCAGTGCGGGGAGAGGGGGTTACAATGAGCAGTTCTTC.

The V and J genes are TRBV7-9 and TRBJ2-1; D may match TRBD1 or TRBD2 (5 bases each). The DNA end is more similar to TRBJ2-7, so the J call may be wrong. The CDR3 runs to 15 residues. Germline V gives CDR1 SEHNR, CDR2 FQNEAQ (reference sequence). The CDR3 is CASTPGTWDYNEQYF. The CDR3 DNA is TGTGCCAGCACCCCCGGGACGTGGGATTACAATGAGCAGTACTTC.

The chain combines TRBV6-5 with TRBJ2-5, with unresolved D. The J call is in doubt because the DNA end fits TRBJ2-7 better. The CDR3 covers 15 residues. CDR1 is MNHEY and CDR2 is SVGAGI in the germline V gene. Here the CDR3 reads CASSYSIGQNYEQYF. CDR3 sequence (DNA): TGTGCCAGCAGTTACTCGATTGGCCAAAACTACGAGCAGTACTTC.

This chain's CDR3 is CASSYSGGFVAFF. In nucleotides, the CDR3 is TGTGCCAGCAGTTACTCGGGAGGATTCGTGGCTTTCTTT. The V call is TRBV6-2 or TRBV6-3, the J call TRBJ1-1; D gene uncertain. CDR1 is MNHEY, CDR2 SVGEGT, per germline. The V end lost 0 bases, the J end lost 11 bases, and 13 bases lay between the germline ends. This CDR3 has 13 amino acids.

This chain links TRBV7-8 with TRBJ1-5; the match to TRBD1 covers 8 bases. CDR3 size: 15 residues. CDR1 and CDR2 (germline): SGHVS, FQNEAQ. The V segment lost 5 bases and the J segment 2 bases; nucleotides outside the gene matches: 5. The CDR3 DNA follows: TGTGCCAGCAGCCCCCAGGACAGGGGCAATCAGCCCCAGCATTTT. This sequence encodes CASSPQDRGNQPQHF.

The V gene is TRBV4-1, the J gene TRBJ1-1; 7 bases line up with TRBD1. V dropped 1 base and J dropped 4; count of bases not matched to a gene: 9. Germline assignment: CDR1 MGHRA and CDR2 YSYEKL. The CDR3 extends over 16 amino acids. CDR3 nucleotide sequence: TGCGCCAGCAGCCAAGGTAAGGGGGCGCTGGCCACTGAAGCTTTCTTT. This gives the protein CASSQGKGALATEAFF.

V and J are TRBV6-5 and TRBJ1-2, with 9 bases fitting TRBD1. The CDR3 covers 13 residues. Per the germline V gene, CDR1 is MNHEY and CDR2 is SVGAGI. The V gene end was trimmed by 8 bases and the J gene end by 6 bases; junction bases not matched to a gene: 7. The CDR3 reads CASRPGQGDGYTF. The CDR3 DNA reads as TGTGCCAGCCGCCCGGGACAGGGCGATGGCTACACCTTC.

The V call is TRBV7-3, the J call TRBJ2-1, with TRBD2 matching over 15 bases. This CDR3 is built from 19 residues. Germline lookup yields CDR1 SGHTA and CDR2 FQGTGA. V gave up 5 bases and J gave up 3 bases; unmatched junction bases: 11. The CDR3 region has the DNA TGTGCCAGCAGCCCCGGGACTAGCGGGGGGCACATTATCTACAATGAGCAGTTCTTC. Residues: CASSPGTSGGHIIYNEQFF. Full variable domain (rest looked up from reference TRBV7-3 and TRBJ2-1): GAGVSQTPSNKVTEKGKYVELRCDPISGHTALYWYRQSLGQGPEFLIYFQGTGAADDSGLPNDRFFAVRPEGSVSTLKIQRTERGDSAVYLCASSPGTSGGHIIYNEQFFGPGTRLTVL.

The chain has TRBV28 and TRBJ2-7; 11 bases are a match to TRBD2. The ends lost 4 bases at V and 4 bases at J; junction bases unmatched: 6. The length of the CDR3 is 15 residues. Germline CDR1 and CDR2: MDHEN and SYDVKM. The CDR3 spells CASSWASGGPYEQYF. The CDR3 region has the DNA TGTGCCAGCAGTTGGGCTAGCGGGGGGCCGTACGAGCAGTACTTC.

Only a few counts were recorded for this clonotype. The genes are TRBV20-1 and TRBJ2-7; 11 bases agree with TRBD2. The CDR3 covers 18 residues. With V trimmed by 4 bases and J by 4 bases, 18 bases remained unmatched. Germline CDR1 reads DFQATT; CDR2 reads SNEGSKA (reference sequence). CDR3 region: CSANARRTSGGNMYEQYF. CDR3 DNA sequence: TGCAGTGCTAACGCTAGACGTACTAGCGGGGGTAATATGTACGAGCAGTACTTC.

This sequence joins TRBV6-5 and TRBJ1-2; D not resolved. Germline values: CDR1 MNHEY, CDR2 SVGAGI. This CDR3 contains 13 residues. Trimming left V 7 bases short and J 1 base short, with 10 bases between. CDR3 protein: CASKKDLNYGYTF. The CDR3, as DNA: TGTGCCAGCAAAAAGGATCTTAACTATGGCTACACCTTC.

This clonotype has just a few counts. The rearrangement joins TRBV20-1 to TRBJ2-7; 7 nucleotides line up with TRBD1. V lost 0 bases and J lost 7; bases outside the gene matches: 12. The V gene's germline CDR1 is DFQATT and CDR2 SNEGSKA (reference sequence). This CDR3 has 15 amino acids. The CDR3 protein is CSARDGQVPLLEQYF. Here the CDR3 DNA reads TGCAGTGCTAGAGATGGACAGGTCCCTTTGCTAGAGCAGTACTTC.

This rearrangement joins TRBV2 to TRBJ2-7, with D possibly TRBD1 on 5 matching bases. The CDR3 runs 14 residues. Trimming shortened V by 3 bases and J by 0 bases, and 9 bases separated the two germline ends. Germline values: CDR1 SNHLY, CDR2 FYNNEI. This CDR3 reads CASSDREYSYEQYF. DNA for the CDR3: TGTGCCAGCAGTGACAGGGAATACTCCTACGAGCAGTACTTC.

This chain uses TRBV4-2 with TRBJ2-1, with D tentatively TRBD2 (6 bases). Germline V gene sequence: CDR1 LGHNA, CDR2 YNFKEQ. Between the trimmed V and J ends, which lost 0 bases and 8 bases, there was a span of 14 bases. CDR3 length equals 15 residues. The CDR3 DNA reads TGTGCCAGCAGCCAAGATCTACGGGGGTTCGATGAGCAGTTCTTC. The encoded protein is CASSQDLRGFDEQFF.

The sample holds a few counts of this clonotype. This chain links TRBV29-1 with TRBJ1-3; 10 positions agree with TRBD1. The CDR3 totals 15 residues. Germline V lookup: CDR1 SQVTM, CDR2 ANQGSEA. Trimming cost V 1 base and J 2 bases; bases outside gene matches: 2. The CDR3 region has the DNA TGCAGCGTTGAAGCTGGGACAGGGGCTGGAAACACCATATATTTT. Its protein product is CSVEAGTGAGNTIYF.

The CDR3 loop is CASSPTYSGANVLTF. The CDR3 DNA reads as TGTGCCAGCAGCCCGACATACTCTGGGGCCAACGTCCTGACTTTC. The J gene is TRBJ2-6, the V gene TRBV3-1; no definite D call. The V end was cut by 4 bases, the J end by 0 bases, with 7 bases between. From germline, CDR1 is LGHDT and CDR2 YNNKEL (reference sequence). The CDR3 is 15 residues long. Based on the CDR3 plus reference TRBV3-1 and TRBJ2-6, the full variable domain is DTAVSQTPKYLVTQMGNDKSIKCEQNLGHDTMYWYKQDSKKFLKIMFSYNNKELIINETVPNRFSPKSPDKAHLNLHINSLELGDSAVYFCASSPTYSGANVLTFGAGSRLTVL.

The CDR3 nucleotides read TGTGCCAGCAGCTTAGAGACGCAGGGGTTTCAAAACATTCAGTACTTC. As protein: CASSLETQGFQNIQYF. The chain carries TRBV11-1 and TRBJ2-4; a weak D match, TRBD1 (6 bases). The germline V and J ends were trimmed by 1 base and 5 bases, with 15 bases remaining between them. This CDR3 spans 16 amino acids. The germline CDR1 and CDR2 sequences are SGHAT and FQDESV (reference sequence).

The rearrangement uses TRBV7-9 and TRBJ1-1, with 7 nucleotides matching TRBD1. Germline V gene sequence: CDR1 SEHNR, CDR2 FQNEAQ (reference sequence). The CDR3 has 15 amino acids. V was pared by 5 bases and J by 7 bases, with 13 bases of the junction left unmatched. CDR3 sequence reads: CASSPRQGLAIEAFF. Here the CDR3 DNA reads TGTGCCAGCAGCCCCCGACAGGGTCTGGCTATTGAAGCTTTCTTT.